The present TCR beta chain was sequenced within a study of metastatic and nonmetastatic thyroid tumors. About the research overall: Patients with malignant and benign thyroid disease provided blood and tumor or nodule tissue, whose repertoires were compared. Findings of the study overall: Across blood and tumor, TCR beta diversity in malignant thyroid tumors was reportedly significantly higher than in benign nodules.

TCRdb recomputed clones from the PCR reads via MiXCR. The table shows tens of thousands of clones, with roughly a fifth occurring only once. Every patient was untreated before thyroid surgery. Trimming shortened V by 2 bases and J by 4 bases, and 14 bases separated the two germline ends. This CDR3 comprises 16 residues. Germline CDR1 SGHDN, CDR2 FVKESK. This clone has at least ten counts. What it binds is unknown. This chain uses TRBV14 with TRBJ1-4; D is ambiguous. The source material was blood. This TCR derives from a male donor with papillary thyroid cancer or a benign thyroid nodule (not recorded which). Some clones in this sample may be carry-over from other donors' samples. The CDR3, as DNA: TGTGCCAGCAGCCAAAGGTACGAGTCGTTTAATGAAAAACTGTTTTTT. Amino acids: CASSQRYESFNEKLFF.